The clone carrying this TCR beta chain was seen more than once but under ten times. The data derive from a study of T cell changes during pregnancy in multiple sclerosis. Sequencing used immunoSEQ multiplex PCR; TCRdb keeps in-frame clones, though not all of them. This sample has 30,000 to 40,000 clones; about 89% occur once, and the top ten carry approximately 3%. CDR1 is MRHNA and CDR2 is SNTAGT in the germline V gene. V lost 3 bases to trimming and J lost 1 base, with 5 bases between them. The CDR3 has 13 amino acids. This TCR came from a female donor in good health, enrolled as a control in a pregnancy study. The sequencing used CD4+ T cells from peripheral blood mononuclear cells, collected in the third trimester of pregnancy. The chain joins TRBV6-4 to TRBJ2-3; a possible D gene is TRBD2 (5 bases). Here the CDR3 reads CASSEAGTDTQYF. CDR3 bases: TGTGCCAGCAGTGAAGCGGGCACAGATACGCAGTATTTT.